Listed here are 18 T cell receptor beta chains from one sample, sequenced in a study of blood T cell repertoires in COVID-19. Method: immunoSEQ multiplex PCR; TCRdb's copy keeps in-frame clones and lacks some. The sample gives around 77,000 clones, 90% of which show up once; roughly 15% is in the top ten. The sequencing input was peripheral blood. Receptors were obtained from an elderly woman with active or convalescent COVID-19.

The chain employs TRBV12-3 or TRBV12-4 and TRBJ1-2; the D is unclear. The ends were cut back, 6 bases at V and 4 bases at J, with 9 bases in the middle. The CDR3 totals 12 residues. CDR3 DNA sequence: TGTGCCAGCAGGAGGGAGATCTATGGCTACACCTTC. Its protein is CASRREIYGYTF.

J is TRBJ2-2 and V is TRBV10-1; D uncertain. Germline V gives CDR1 WNHNN, CDR2 SYGVQD (reference sequence). The ends were cut back, 0 bases at V and 2 bases at J, with 7 bases in the middle. This CDR3 contains 15 residues. The CDR3: CASSESQVNTGELFF. The CDR3 bases are TGCGCCAGCAGTGAGTCGCAGGTAAACACCGGGGAGCTGTTTTTT.

V is TRBV6-5 and J is TRBJ1-2; TRBD1 matches 7 bases. V was clipped by 6 bases and J by 5 bases; unmatched bases: 9. The CDR3 totals 14 residues. CDR1 is MNHEY, CDR2 SVGAGI, per germline. CDR3 bases: TGTGCCAGCAGGGACAAACAGGGGTGGTATGGCTACACCTTC. This codes for CASRDKQGWYGYTF.

V gene TRBV12-3 or TRBV12-4 combines with J gene TRBJ1-2, with TRBD1 as a possible D gene (6 bases). Trimming took off 5 bases at V and 1 base at J, with 8 bases between the two ends. This CDR3 is 13 amino acids long. DNA of the CDR3: TGTGCCAGCAGTCTGGACAGTAACTATGGCTACACCTTC. Its protein is CASSLDSNYGYTF.

In this sample, this clone turned up once. The V and J genes are TRBV13 and TRBJ2-7; D unclear. The CDR3 is 12 residues long. V lost 4 bases and J 0 bases, leaving 4 bases between the germline ends. Per germline, CDR1 PRHDT and CDR2 FYEKMQ (reference sequence). In DNA, the CDR3 is TGTGCCAGCAGCTCCCTCTCCTACGAGCAGTACTTC. Its protein is CASSSLSYEQYF.

J is TRBJ1-6 and V is TRBV7-9; TRBD1 matches 10 bases. The germline CDR1 and CDR2 sequences are SEHNR and FQNEAQ (reference sequence). Trimming removed 6 bases from V and 0 bases from J; junction bases left unmatched: 8. This CDR3 is 18 amino acids long. DNA of the CDR3: TGTGCCAGCAGTTCTCTCAGGACAGGGGGCTCCTATAATTCACCCCTCCACTTT. Translation: CASSSLRTGGSYNSPLHF.

The chain couples TRBV5-4 to TRBJ1-2, with 7 bases that match TRBD1. This CDR3 comprises 12 residues. Per germline, CDR1 SGHNT and CDR2 YYREEE (reference sequence). V shed 3 bases and J 6 bases; nucleotides not matched to a gene: 2. The CDR3 DNA sequence: TGTGCCAGCAGCTGGGGGACAGATGGCTACACCTTC. Its translation is CASSWGTDGYTF.

The chain uses TRBV10-1 and TRBJ2-3, with TRBD2 matching over 10 bases. Trimming took 10 bases from V and 1 from J; bases not matched to a gene: 5. Looked up from germline, CDR1 is WNHNN and CDR2 is SYGVQD (reference sequence). The CDR3 is 14 residues long. In DNA form, the CDR3 reads TGCGCCAACCCCGGGACTAGCGGCACAGATACGCAGTATTTT. This gives the protein CANPGTSGTDTQYF.

The CDR3 loop reads CASSPRTGGLNTEAFF. DNA of the CDR3: TGTGCCAGCTCACCCCGGACAGGGGGCTTGAACACTGAAGCTTTCTTT. The chain couples TRBV18 to TRBJ1-1; 11 bases are shared with TRBD1. This CDR3 is built from 16 residues. Per the germline V gene, CDR1 is KGHSH and CDR2 is LQKENI. The trim removed 3 bases at V and 0 bases at J, leaving 3 bases unmatched.

The chain is built from TRBV6-5 and TRBJ1-6, with D unresolved. The germline V and J ends were trimmed by 0 bases and 5 bases, with 11 bases remaining between them. CDR1 is MNHEY, CDR2 SVGAGI, per germline. The CDR3 is 16 amino acids. The CDR3 DNA reads as TGTGCCAGCAGTTACTCGAGGAGGATAAATAATTCACCCCTCCACTTT. It translates to CASSYSRRINNSPLHF.

This chain uses TRBV18 with TRBJ1-4, with D uncertain. Germline V gives CDR1 KGHSH, CDR2 LQKENI. This CDR3 spans 15 amino acids. V lost 0 bases and J 7 bases, leaving 12 bases between the germline ends. The CDR3 nucleotides read TGTGCCAGCTCACCACCGAAACAGATCGGTGAAAAACTGTTTTTT. Protein product: CASSPPKQIGEKLFF.

The chain combines TRBV7-3 with TRBJ2-6, with TRBD1 matching 10 bases. Germline loops: CDR1 SGHTA, CDR2 FQGTGA. CDR3 size: 19 residues. V was pared by 5 bases and J by 0 bases, with 10 bases of the junction left unmatched. The chain's CDR3 is CASSPSGTGVISGANVLTF. In DNA form, the CDR3 reads TGTGCCAGCAGCCCCTCCGGGACAGGGGTTATCTCTGGGGCCAACGTCCTGACTTTC.

The chain employs TRBV12-3 or TRBV12-4 and TRBJ2-3; tentatively, D is TRBD1 (5 bases). The CDR3 is made up of 13 amino acids. The V end was cut by 5 bases, the J end by 0 bases, with 6 bases between. The CDR3 DNA sequence: TGTGCCAGCAGTACAGGAAGCACAGATACGCAGTATTTT. This gives the protein CASSTGSTDTQYF.

The chain combines TRBV7-2 with TRBJ2-2, with 10 bases fitting TRBD1. The CDR3 spans 17 residues. V shed 3 bases and J 1 base; nucleotides not matched to a gene: 5. The germline CDR1 and CDR2 sequences are SGHTA and FQGNSA. In DNA, the CDR3 is TGTGCCAGCAGCTTTCGGGACAGGGGCCTGAACACCGGGGAGCTGTTTTTT. Translated, it gives CASSFRDRGLNTGELFF.

The chain employs TRBV5-4 and TRBJ1-4; 9 bases align to TRBD1. The germline CDR1 and CDR2 sequences are SGHNT and YYREEE (reference sequence). With 4 bases clipped from V and 8 bases from J, the junction kept 6 bases outside the gene matches. The CDR3 runs 14 residues. The CDR3 DNA sequence: TGTGCCAGCAGCGTTGGACAGGGGACCGAAAAACTGTTTTTT. Its protein product is CASSVGQGTEKLFF.

This chain's CDR3 is CASSPGQGAYEQYF. The CDR3 DNA follows: TGCGCCAGCAGCCCGGGACAGGGCGCCTACGAGCAGTACTTC. The chain is built from TRBV5-1 and TRBJ2-7; 9 bases are shared with TRBD1. V trimming: 4 bases; J trimming: 2 bases; junction bases outside the gene matches: 4. The CDR3 runs 14 residues. CDR1 SGHRS and CDR2 YFSETQ come from the germline V gene.

The gene calls are TRBV10-3 and TRBJ2-7; 9 nucleotides agree with TRBD1. J gave up 2 bases and V 2 bases, and 10 bases lay outside the gene matches. The CDR3 loop spans 17 amino acids. From germline, CDR1 is ENHRY and CDR2 SYGVKD. CDR3 DNA: TGTGCCATCAGTGAGACGGGACAGGGTTTTTCGCCCTACGAGCAGTACTTC. This codes for CAISETGQGFSPYEQYF.

This clone was counted a few times. V is TRBV6-1 and J is TRBJ1-2, with unresolved D. CDR1 MNHNS and CDR2 SASEGT come from the germline V gene. V gave up 0 bases and J gave up 4 bases, with 12 bases separating them. This CDR3 comprises 15 residues. This CDR3 reads CASSEAELTVYGYTF. CDR3 DNA: TGTGCCAGCAGTGAAGCCGAACTCACCGTCTATGGCTACACCTTC.